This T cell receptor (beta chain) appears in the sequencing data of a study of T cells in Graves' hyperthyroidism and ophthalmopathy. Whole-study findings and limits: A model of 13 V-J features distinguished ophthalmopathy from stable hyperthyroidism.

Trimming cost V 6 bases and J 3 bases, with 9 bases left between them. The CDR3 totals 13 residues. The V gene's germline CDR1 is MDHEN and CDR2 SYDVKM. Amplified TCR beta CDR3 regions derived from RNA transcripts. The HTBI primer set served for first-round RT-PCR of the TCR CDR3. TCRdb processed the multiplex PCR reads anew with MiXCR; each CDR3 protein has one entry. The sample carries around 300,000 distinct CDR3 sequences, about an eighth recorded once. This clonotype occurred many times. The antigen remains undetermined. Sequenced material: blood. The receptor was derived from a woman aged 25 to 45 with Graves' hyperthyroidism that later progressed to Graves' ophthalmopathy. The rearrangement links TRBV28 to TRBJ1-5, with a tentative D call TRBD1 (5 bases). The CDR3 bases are TGTGCCAGCAGGGGGGGGGTCAATCAGCCCCAGCATTTT. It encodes CASRGGVNQPQHF.